This TCR beta chain was profiled in a study of OX40 agonist ivuxolimab in advanced cancers. With regard to this clone: Its antigen is not identified. Additional DNA sequences in this sample encode the identical CDR3.

Systemic immunosuppression or autoimmune disease history was grounds to exclude patients. Whole-study results and caveats: Expanded clones tended on average to be more numerous among CD8+ T cells than CD4+. Normalized T-cell clonal expansion was also low in some nonresponders.

Germline CDR1 is SGHTA and CDR2 is FQGNSA. With 3 bases clipped from V and 4 bases from J, the junction kept 6 bases outside the gene matches. The CDR3 covers 14 residues. Measured with immunoSEQ multiplex PCR; TCRdb has only the in-frame clones, and not every one. The profile covers about 30,000 clones, with less than 80% appearing a single time and roughly 9.7% taken by the ten largest. Specimen: CD4+ or CD8+ T cells sorted from blood, collected in a trial of the OX40 agonist ivuxolimab. The chain links TRBV7-2 to TRBJ2-7; 7 bases agree with TRBD2. This clonotype was obtained from an adult with an advanced solid tumor such as melanoma, head and neck, liver or kidney cancer. The CDR3 DNA is TGTGCCAGCAGCTTTGGGGGGGGACTTTACGAGCAGTACTTC. Residues: CASSFGGGLYEQYF.